The 20 T cell receptor beta chains below all came from one sample that was sequenced in a study of T cells in Graves' hyperthyroidism and ophthalmopathy (dated by TCRdb to 2018 to 2020). Library method: multiplex PCR. Instrument used: Illumina HiSeq 2000. The TCR beta CDR3 regions were amplified from RNA transcripts. The TCR CDR3 was subjected to a first round of RT-PCR using the HTBI primer set and the Qiagen OneStep RT-PCR kit. TCRdb reran the public reads through fastp at Q25 and MiXCR, keeping productive beta chains. Each entry merges the rows of one CDR3 protein and shows their most common DNA and genes. Recorded for this sample are over 650,000 distinct CDR3 sequences; about 15% of them occurred a single time. The top ten clones comprise 8.4% of the sample. The sequenced sample was blood. The receptors come from a man aged 18-30 years with Graves' hyperthyroidism.

V and J are TRBV19 and TRBJ2-1; a possible D gene is TRBD1 (5 bases). V was clipped by 8 bases and J by 4 bases, with 9 bases between them. Per germline, CDR1 LNHDA and CDR2 SQIVND (reference sequence). The CDR3 loop spans 12 amino acids. CDR3 bases: TGTGCCAGTGGAGACAGTTACAATGAGCAGTTCTTC. Translating it yields CASGDSYNEQFF.

The V call is TRBV5-1, the J call TRBJ1-5, with 7 bases lining up with TRBD1. Germline V gene lookup returns CDR1 SGHRS and CDR2 YFSETQ. After removal of 2 bases from V and 1 base from J, the junction contained 9 bases not matched to a gene. This CDR3 comprises 17 residues. This CDR3 reads CASSFRQGRLSNQPQHF. The CDR3 DNA sequence: TGCGCCAGCAGCTTCAGACAGGGAAGATTGAGCAATCAGCCCCAGCATTTT.

The chain has TRBV30 and TRBJ2-7; D is perhaps TRBD1 or TRBD2 (5 bases each). The CDR3 contains 14 residues. Germline CDR1 reads GTSNPN; CDR2 reads SVGIG (reference sequence). CDR3 protein: CAWGFTGGSDEQYF. Here the CDR3 DNA reads TGTGCTTGGGGGTTCACAGGCGGGTCGGACGAGCAGTACTTC.

In its sample, this clonotype was seen many times. J is TRBJ2-1 and V is TRBV29-1; perhaps TRBD2 as D (6 bases). Germline assignment: CDR1 SQVTM and CDR2 ANQGSEA. Deletions cut 4 bases from V and 2 bases from J, with 12 bases between. This CDR3 spans 14 amino acids. CDR3 sequence: CSVVSGQTYNEQFF. CDR3 nucleotides: TGCAGCGTTGTTAGCGGTCAGACCTACAATGAGCAGTTCTTC.

The sample holds a few counts of this clonotype. The gene calls are TRBV24-1 and TRBJ2-2, with 14 bases lining up with TRBD2. The CDR3 loop spans 21 amino acids. Unmatched junction bases numbered 17, after V lost 3 bases and J lost 6 bases. Germline V gene sequence: CDR1 KGHDR, CDR2 SFDVKD. The CDR3 loop is CATSDPRTGGSTSGRAGELFF. The CDR3 coding sequence is TGTGCCACCAGTGATCCCAGGACAGGGGGCTCGACTAGCGGGAGGGCCGGGGAGCTGTTTTTT.

This clonotype appeared once. A much larger clone is a single base away; this may be a read error. This sequence joins TRBV24-1 and TRBJ2-2; 8 nucleotides align to TRBD2. CDR1 and CDR2 from the germline V gene are KGHDR and SFDVKD. Unmatched junction bases numbered 6, after V lost 0 bases and J lost 4 bases. The CDR3 extends over 17 amino acids. The CDR3 sequence: CATSDLRTSWRTGELFF. The CDR3 nucleotides are TGTGCCACCAGTGATTTGCGGACTAGCTGGCGCACCGGGGAGCTGTTTTTT.

This clonotype occurred many times. The chain has TRBV28 and TRBJ1-1, with unresolved D. Germline V gene lookup returns CDR1 MDHEN and CDR2 SYDVKM. The CDR3 runs 14 residues. V was trimmed by 3 bases and J by 0 bases, leaving 8 bases between them. DNA of the CDR3: TGTGCCAGCAGTTTCCCCAGCCTGAACACTGAAGCTTTCTTT. It specifies CASSFPSLNTEAFF.

In this sample, this clonotype turned up many times. This chain joins TRBV2 and TRBJ2-7; TRBD2 agrees at 8 bases. The germline CDR1 and CDR2 sequences are SNHLY and FYNNEI. The V and J ends lost 4 bases and 2 bases, in that order; junction bases with no gene match: 10. This CDR3 has 16 residues. The chain's CDR3 is CASSGLGSGNAYEQYF. In DNA, the CDR3 is TGTGCCAGCAGTGGCCTCGGTAGCGGGAACGCCTACGAGCAGTACTTC.

This clonotype came up a few times. This chain uses TRBV5-1 with TRBJ1-2; no firm D call. Trimming stripped 1 base from V and 0 bases from J, with 13 bases between. Germline loops: CDR1 SGHRS, CDR2 YFSETQ. The CDR3 covers 16 residues. The CDR3 DNA follows: TGCGCCAGCAGCTTGAGTCCGGACCCAACTAACTATGGCTACACCTTC. Residues: CASSLSPDPTNYGYTF.

Many counts were recorded for this clonotype. The chain joins TRBV18 to TRBJ2-3, with 7 bases matching TRBD1. Per germline, CDR1 KGHSH and CDR2 LQKENI. The CDR3 consists of 14 residues. J lost 3 bases, V lost 8 bases, and 8 bases had no gene match. The CDR3 sequence is CASTGTVFTDTQYF. CDR3 DNA: TGTGCCAGCACCGGGACAGTCTTTACAGATACGCAGTATTTT.

This clonotype was counted ten times or more. The chain employs TRBV29-1 and TRBJ2-7, with 10 nucleotides matching TRBD1. This CDR3 has 15 amino acids. Germline V lookup: CDR1 SQVTM, CDR2 ANQGSEA. Trimming cost V 0 bases and J 3 bases; bases outside gene matches: 5. For the CDR3, the DNA is TGCAGCGTTGAAGAGTGGGACAGGGGCTTCTACGAGCAGTACTTC. This codes for CSVEEWDRGFYEQYF.

In regard to this clonotype: It may be a read error: a sequence one base away is much more abundant. V is TRBV28 and J is TRBJ2-4, with D perhaps matching TRBD1 (6 bases). The CDR3 contains 16 residues. CDR1 MDHEN and CDR2 SYDVKM come from the germline V gene. The CDR3 sequence: CACSSAGTSYKNIQYF. The CDR3 DNA reads TGTGCCTGCAGTTCCGCCGGGACAAGTTACAAAAACATTCAGTACTTC.

This clonotype was recorded at least ten times. This chain uses TRBV20-1 with TRBJ1-1, with TRBD1 matching over 11 bases. The J segment lost 3 bases and the V segment lost 6 bases, leaving 9 bases of the junction unmatched. CDR1 DFQATT and CDR2 SNEGSKA come from the germline V gene (reference sequence). CDR3 length: 15 residues. CDR3 in amino acids: CSARTGGNMDTEAFF. The CDR3 DNA reads TGCAGTGCCCGGACAGGGGGCAATATGGACACTGAAGCTTTCTTT.

This clonotype was recorded at least ten times. The J gene is TRBJ2-1, the V gene TRBV2; TRBD1 is a possible D gene (6 bases). The CDR3 loop spans 14 amino acids. Deletions cut 6 bases from V and 2 bases from J, with 11 bases between. Germline assignment: CDR1 SNHLY and CDR2 FYNNEI. The chain's CDR3 is CASRRGTPYNEQFF. The CDR3 coding sequence is TGTGCCAGCAGGAGGGGGACACCCTACAATGAGCAGTTCTTC.

This clonotype was recorded at least ten times. This chain joins TRBV28 and TRBJ2-3; either TRBD1 or TRBD2 may supply D (6 bases each). V lost 5 bases to trimming and J lost 0 bases, with 15 bases between them. Germline V CDR1 and CDR2: MDHEN, SYDVKM. The length of the CDR3 is 16 residues. CDR3 DNA: TGTGCCAGCAGTCCTGGAGGGGGGTGGAGCACAGATACGCAGTATTTT. Amino acid sequence: CASSPGGGWSTDTQYF.

This clonotype has a handful of counts. This rearrangement joins TRBV19 to TRBJ1-4; 7 nucleotides line up with TRBD1. The CDR3 runs to 14 residues. Germline V gene sequence: CDR1 LNHDA, CDR2 SQIVND (reference sequence). Unmatched junction bases numbered 7, after V lost 4 bases and J lost 8 bases. Written as DNA, the CDR3 is TGTGCCAGTAGTACCGGACAGGCTAGCGAAAAACTGTTTTTT. This translates into CASSTGQASEKLFF.

This clonotype was recorded once. V is TRBV29-1 and J is TRBJ2-7, with 7 bases identical to TRBD1. V was clipped by 3 bases and J by 1 base; unmatched bases: 3. This CDR3 has 13 residues. Germline V lookup: CDR1 SQVTM, CDR2 ANQGSEA. The chain's CDR3 is CSVDRQGSYEQYF. The CDR3 bases are TGCAGCGTTGATAGACAGGGATCCTACGAGCAGTACTTC.

Only a few counts were recorded for this clonotype. The chain combines TRBV4-3 with TRBJ2-3, with D tentatively TRBD1 (6 bases). The V and J ends lost 3 bases and 0 bases respectively, with 16 bases between them. The CDR3 extends over 17 amino acids. Germline V lookup: CDR1 LGHNA, CDR2 YSLEER. The CDR3 DNA sequence: TGCGCCAGCAGCCAGTCCGCCGGGACAATGAGCACAGATACGCAGTATTTT. It is translated as CASSQSAGTMSTDTQYF.

The sample holds many counts of this clonotype. The CDR3 region is CASSHQNEQFF. CDR3 DNA: TGTGCCAGCAGCCACCAGAATGAGCAGTTCTTC. The rearrangement uses TRBV7-2 and TRBJ2-1; D not resolved. CDR1 and CDR2 (germline): SGHTA, FQGNSA. Trimming removed 5 bases at V and 7 bases at J, with 6 bases between. CDR3 size: 11 residues.

The gene calls are TRBV28 and TRBJ2-3, with 7 positions matching TRBD2. V lost 7 bases and J lost 0; bases outside the gene matches: 7. In germline, CDR1 is MDHEN, CDR2 SYDVKM. The CDR3 consists of 15 residues. The CDR3 DNA follows: TGTGCCAGCACCGGTCGAGCGGGAAGCACAGATACGCAGTATTTT. Translated: CASTGRAGSTDTQYF.